What follows are 22 T cell receptor beta chains derived from one specimen sequenced in a study of post-analysis software for immune sequencing data. Study observations and caveats: Roughly 5 TRBV segments occurring more often in patients than controls included TRBV5-6, TRBV5-1 and TRBV20-1.

Prepared TCR beta cDNA libraries contained unique molecular identifiers. TCRdb itself ran the PCR reads through MiXCR, one entry per CDR3 protein. Here the sample spans some 500,000 distinct CDR3 sequences, roughly 45% being singletons. For these TCRs, the target antigens are not known. Sequencing used blood. Every receptor here comes from a girl between 5 and 17 years old with multiple sclerosis.

This clonotype came up a few times. The rearrangement joins TRBV20-1 to TRBJ2-5, with 7 bases fitting TRBD1. V was pared by 5 bases and J by 11 bases, with 17 bases of the junction left unmatched. The germline V gene has CDR1 DFQATT and CDR2 SNEGSKA (reference sequence). This CDR3 has 14 amino acids. CDR3 nucleotide sequence: TGCAGTGCTGAACTTAGGGACAGTGCGTGGGAGCAGTACTTC. Encoded protein: CSAELRDSAWEQYF.

Details on this clonotype: The junction departs from the called germline gene at one end, perhaps through a read error. The gene calls are TRBV28 and TRBJ2-5, with a possible D match to TRBD1 (5 bases). Germline lookup yields CDR1 MDHEN and CDR2 SYDVKM. This CDR3 has 15 amino acids. CDR3: CASSLIGRGQETQHF. CDR3 coding DNA: TGTGCCAGCAGTTTAATAGGAAGGGGCCAAGAGACCCAGCACTTC.

This rearrangement joins TRBV7-2 to TRBJ2-7, with D hard to call. Germline CDR1 SGHTA, CDR2 FQGNSA. CDR3 length: 14 amino acids. With 5 bases removed from V and 0 bases from J, the gap between germline ends came to 11 bases. In DNA, the CDR3 is TGTGCCAGCAGCGAATCAGCGCCCTCCTACGAGCAGTACTTC. Translating it yields CASSESAPSYEQYF.

The chain is built from TRBV12-3 or TRBV12-4 and TRBJ2-1; TRBD2 is a possible D gene (7 bases). Between the trimmed V and J ends, which lost 2 bases and 6 bases, there was a span of 14 bases. CDR3 size: 15 residues. CDR3: CASSLRGAGPNEQFF. CDR3 DNA sequence: TGTGCCAGCAGTTTACGGGGGGCCGGGCCCAATGAGCAGTTCTTC.

The count of this clonotype is one. The chain carries TRBV5-1 and TRBJ1-1, with TRBD1 as a possible D gene (5 bases). The CDR3 is 15 residues long. CDR1 and CDR2 from the germline V gene are SGHRS and YFSETQ. Trimming pared 4 bases from V and 1 base from J, leaving 14 bases between. The CDR3 loop is CASSRGAGRNTEAFF. In DNA form, the CDR3 reads TGCGCCAGCAGCCGAGGGGCGGGCCGGAACACTGAAGCTTTCTTT.

This clonotype was found a few times. In nucleotides, the CDR3 is TGTGCCATCAGTGGGCAGGGGATGACCGGAGATACGCAGTATTTT. This encodes CAISGQGMTGDTQYF. The chain uses TRBV10-3 and TRBJ2-3; D is perhaps TRBD1 (6 bases). Per the germline V gene, CDR1 is ENHRY and CDR2 is SYGVKD. The ends were cut back, 4 bases at V and 5 bases at J, with 16 bases in the middle. The CDR3 sequence is 15 residues long.

V and J are TRBV7-2 and TRBJ2-5; TRBD2 might be the D (6 bases). Germline CDR1 is SGHTA and CDR2 is FQGNSA. Trimming removed 5 bases from V and 5 bases from J, with 21 bases in between. The length of the CDR3 is 16 residues. The CDR3: CASSPQPLARVETQYF. In DNA, the CDR3 is TGTGCCAGCAGCCCGCAACCTCTAGCGAGGGTTGAGACCCAGTACTTC.

V gene TRBV4-1 combines with J gene TRBJ1-5; D remains ambiguous. Germline values: CDR1 MGHRA, CDR2 YSYEKL. The CDR3 has 14 residues. V lost 3 bases, J lost 4 bases, and 10 bases lay in between. The CDR3 spells CASSHVGENQPQHF. CDR3 DNA sequence: TGCGCCAGCAGCCACGTGGGAGAAAATCAGCCCCAGCATTTT.

This clonotype appeared a few times. V usage is TRBV3-1 and J usage is TRBJ2-1; 10 bases match TRBD2. The trim removed 2 bases at V and 6 bases at J, leaving 4 bases unmatched. The CDR3 runs 15 residues. Germline lookup yields CDR1 LGHDT and CDR2 YNNKEL (reference sequence). The CDR3 protein is CASSQTGTSVNEQFF. As DNA, the CDR3 is TGTGCCAGCAGCCAAACCGGGACTAGCGTCAATGAGCAGTTCTTC.

The rearrangement uses TRBV28 and TRBJ2-1; a possible D gene is TRBD1 (6 bases). CDR3 size: 13 residues. V was clipped by 7 bases and J by 4 bases, with 11 bases between them. Germline loops: CDR1 MDHEN, CDR2 SYDVKM. CDR3 DNA: TGTGCCAGCATCGGGACACAATACAATGAGCAGTTCTTC. Translating it yields CASIGTQYNEQFF.

This clonotype turned up a few times. For the CDR3, the DNA is TGCAGCGTTGTGGAGACGCCTCCCTACGAGCAGTACTTC. Protein: CSVVETPPYEQYF. The chain couples TRBV29-1 to TRBJ2-7; D remains unclear. This CDR3 spans 13 amino acids. V gave up 4 bases and J gave up 2 bases, with 12 bases separating them. The V gene's germline CDR1 is SQVTM and CDR2 ANQGSEA.

The chain couples TRBV29-1 to TRBJ2-7; 9 bases agree with TRBD1. Germline V gives CDR1 SQVTM, CDR2 ANQGSEA. V trimming: 4 bases; J trimming: 1 base; junction bases outside the gene matches: 5. The CDR3 extends over 14 amino acids. This chain's CDR3 is CSVVSGQGSYEQYF. In DNA, the CDR3 is TGCAGCGTTGTCAGCGGACAGGGGTCCTACGAGCAGTACTTC.

This clonotype was counted a single time. The CDR3 DNA is TGTGCCAGCAGTTTACTACAGGGGGGCGAGCAGTACTTC. This translates into CASSLLQGGEQYF. The chain recombines TRBV12-3 or TRBV12-4 with TRBJ2-5, with TRBD1 matching 8 bases. The DNA end favors TRBJ2-7, so the J call may be wrong. The CDR3 length is 13 residues.

The chain combines TRBV5-5 with TRBJ2-3, with 8 bases matching TRBD2. CDR3 size: 15 residues. V trimming: 3 bases; J trimming: 5 bases; junction bases outside the gene matches: 8. The germline V gene has CDR1 SGHKS and CDR2 YYEKEE (reference sequence). CDR3: CASSSAGLAGDTQYF. The CDR3 DNA reads TGTGCCAGCAGCTCGGCGGGCCTAGCGGGAGATACGCAGTATTTT.

J is TRBJ2-5 and V is TRBV20-1, with D perhaps given as TRBD1 or TRBD2 (5 bases each). Deletions cut 8 bases from V and 2 bases from J, with 12 bases between. CDR1 and CDR2 (germline): DFQATT, SNEGSKA (reference sequence). The CDR3 covers 12 residues. The CDR3 nucleotides are TGCAGTAACGGGGACCTTCAAGAGACCCAGTACTTC. Amino acid sequence: CSNGDLQETQYF.

The sample holds a few counts of this clonotype. The chain uses TRBV6-5 and TRBJ2-5; D could derive from TRBD1 or TRBD2 (5 bases each). V was cut by 5 bases and J by 5 bases, with 15 bases left in between. CDR1 and CDR2 from the germline V gene are MNHEY and SVGAGI. This CDR3 spans 14 amino acids. CDR3 loop: CASSPAGREETQYF. DNA for the CDR3: TGTGCCAGCAGTCCAGCAGGCAGGGAGGAGACCCAGTACTTC.

This chain connects TRBV5-1 to TRBJ2-1; 9 bases are shared with TRBD2. The CDR3 is 15 amino acids. The V gene's germline CDR1 is SGHRS and CDR2 YFSETQ. V shed 2 bases, J shed 9 bases, and the junction held 9 bases outside the gene matches. The CDR3 nucleotides are TGCGCCAGCAGCTTAACGCCCGGGACTAGCAGTGAGCAGTTCTTC. This translates into CASSLTPGTSSEQFF.

This clonotype has more than one count but fewer than ten. This rearrangement joins TRBV27 to TRBJ2-1, with 12 bases that match TRBD2. CDR3 length: 16 amino acids. The junction had 6 bases not matched to a gene; V was cut back by 5 bases and J by 4 bases. The germline V gene has CDR1 MNHEY and CDR2 SMNVEV (reference sequence). CDR3 sequence (DNA): TGTGCCAGCAGTCTCCCGGGACTAGCGGGTTACAATGAGCAGTTCTTC. Translated, it gives CASSLPGLAGYNEQFF.

This clonotype was seen more than once but under ten times. The J gene is TRBJ1-1, the V gene TRBV12-3 or TRBV12-4; possibly TRBD1 for D (5 bases). The CDR3 runs 16 residues. V was trimmed by 5 bases and J by 1 base, leaving 17 bases between them. CDR3 protein: CASSPPGRLTNTEAFF. CDR3 bases: TGTGCCAGCAGTCCGCCGGGACGGCTCACGAACACTGAAGCTTTCTTT.

The J gene is TRBJ1-1, the V gene TRBV7-9; D uncertain. V lost 4 bases and J 7 bases, leaving 10 bases between the germline ends. The CDR3 consists of 12 residues. In germline, CDR1 is SEHNR, CDR2 FQNEAQ (reference sequence). CDR3 region: CASSYWTFEAFF. DNA for the CDR3: TGTGCCAGCAGCTATTGGACCTTTGAAGCTTTCTTT.

This clonotype has more than one count but fewer than ten. The chain carries TRBV4-1 and TRBJ1-2, with 9 bases aligning to TRBD1. V lost 2 bases to trimming and J lost 1 base; unmatched junction nucleotides: 11. Germline V gene data show CDR1 as MGHRA and CDR2 as YSYEKL. This CDR3 has 18 residues. As DNA, the CDR3 is TGCGCCAGCAGCCAAAGCGAAATACAGGGGGCCCTTAACTATGGCTACACCTTC. Translation: CASSQSEIQGALNYGYTF.

This chain connects TRBV15 to TRBJ1-1; possibly TRBD1 for D (5 bases). The V gene lost 3 bases and the J gene lost 0 bases, with 5 bases spanning the gap. Per germline, CDR1 LNHNV and CDR2 YYDKDF (reference sequence). CDR3 length: 13 amino acids. The CDR3 spells CATSRDMNTEAFF. The CDR3 DNA follows: TGTGCCACCAGCAGGGACATGAACACTGAAGCTTTCTTT.